The 7 T cell receptor beta chains listed next were all sequenced from one sample in a study of shared clonotypes between healthy human individuals. Only in-frame clones appear in the TCRdb table, and some are missing; sequencing was by immunoSEQ multiplex PCR. The sample consists of about 1.5 million clones, approximately 98% of them appearing once. The specimen was naive CD4+ T cells sorted from blood. Subset given: CD45RA+ positively selected. The receptor set was obtained from a man younger than 40 in good health.

The DNA of the CDR3 is TGCAGCGTTGATCGGGTAGGGACGAACTATGGCTACACCTTC. Its protein product is CSVDRVGTNYGYTF. This sequence joins TRBV29-1 and TRBJ1-2; tentatively, D is TRBD1 (5 bases). This CDR3 region has 14 residues. The ends were cut back, 3 bases at V and 2 bases at J, with 13 bases in the middle. Germline CDR1 SQVTM, CDR2 ANQGSEA.

J is TRBJ2-7 and V is TRBV28, with TRBD2 matching over 9 bases. This CDR3 is built from 15 residues. The V gene's germline CDR1 is MDHEN and CDR2 SYDVKM. The junction had 7 bases not matched to a gene; V was cut back by 7 bases and J by 0 bases. CDR3 loop: CASIAGTSSSYEQYF. The CDR3 DNA is TGTGCCAGCATTGCCGGGACTAGCAGCTCCTACGAGCAGTACTTC.

About this clone: Distinct nucleotide sequences in the sample also encode this CDR3. The rearrangement links TRBV6-1 to TRBJ2-7; 11 bases match TRBD2. This CDR3 contains 15 residues. J lost 2 bases, V lost 6 bases, and 6 bases had no gene match. Germline-derived CDR1 and CDR2 are MNHNS and SASEGT. Here the CDR3 DNA reads TGTGCCAGCAGCGCTACTAGCGGGAGCCCCTACGAGCAGTACTTC. Translating it yields CASSATSGSPYEQYF.

This clone appeared once. V and J are TRBV4-1 and TRBJ2-7; possibly TRBD1 or TRBD2 for D (5 bases each). V was trimmed by 0 bases and J by 2 bases, leaving 8 bases between them. The CDR3 runs to 14 residues. CDR1 is MGHRA, CDR2 YSYEKL, per germline. CDR3 bases: TGCGCCAGCAGCCAAGATGAGGGACCCTACGAGCAGTACTTC. Translation gives CASSQDEGPYEQYF.

V and J are TRBV7-9 and TRBJ2-6; TRBD1 aligns across 9 bases. Germline V gene lookup returns CDR1 SEHNR and CDR2 FQNEAQ (reference sequence). The CDR3 spans 18 residues. V was clipped by 5 bases and J by 7 bases; unmatched bases: 15. CDR3 bases: TGTGCCAGCAGCCTCTGGGGACAGGGCTCTGCGCTAGCCAACGTCCTGACTTTC. Translated: CASSLWGQGSALANVLTF.

The rearrangement joins TRBV15 to TRBJ1-5; unclear D gene. The CDR3 length is 18 residues. Germline-derived CDR1 and CDR2 are LNHNV and YYDKDF (reference sequence). Trimming took 0 bases from V and 6 from J, leaving 21 bases between them. The CDR3 region is CATSRDLDGVRRSQPQHF. For the CDR3, the DNA is TGTGCCACCAGCAGAGATCTTGACGGGGTTCGAAGGAGTCAGCCCCAGCATTTT.

V is TRBV7-2 and J is TRBJ2-3; 10 bases line up with TRBD2. Germline lookup yields CDR1 SGHTA and CDR2 FQGNSA. The CDR3 is 16 residues long. With 5 bases clipped from V and 6 bases from J, the junction kept 11 bases outside the gene matches. The CDR3 loop is CASSPAGLAGEDTQYF. The CDR3, as DNA: TGTGCCAGCAGCCCAGCGGGGCTAGCGGGAGAGGATACGCAGTATTTT.